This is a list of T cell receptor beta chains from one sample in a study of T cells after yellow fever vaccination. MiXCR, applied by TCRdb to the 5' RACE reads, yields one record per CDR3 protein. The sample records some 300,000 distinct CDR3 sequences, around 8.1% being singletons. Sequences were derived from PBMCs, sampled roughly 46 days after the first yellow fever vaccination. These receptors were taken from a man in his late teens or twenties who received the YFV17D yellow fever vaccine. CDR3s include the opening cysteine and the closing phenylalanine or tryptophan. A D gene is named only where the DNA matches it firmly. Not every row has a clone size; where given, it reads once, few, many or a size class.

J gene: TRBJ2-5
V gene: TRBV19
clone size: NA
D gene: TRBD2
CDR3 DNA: TGTGCCAGTACCCCCCTAGCGGGGGGTTCAGAGACCCAGTACTTC
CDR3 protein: CASTPLAGGSETQYF

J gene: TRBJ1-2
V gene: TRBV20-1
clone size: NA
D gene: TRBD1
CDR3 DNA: TGCAGTGCTCTTGACAGGGCCAGTGGCTACACCTTC
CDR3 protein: CSALDRASGYTF

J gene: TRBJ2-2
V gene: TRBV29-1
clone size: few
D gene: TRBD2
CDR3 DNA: TGCAGCGCACTAGCGGGGAAAAACACCGGGGAGCTGTTTTTT
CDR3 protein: CSALAGKNTGELFF

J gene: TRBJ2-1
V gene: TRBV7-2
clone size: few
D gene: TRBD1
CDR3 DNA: TGTGCCAGCAGCTTAACAGGGGGGCTCCGGGAGCAGTTCTTC
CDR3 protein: CASSLTGGLREQFF

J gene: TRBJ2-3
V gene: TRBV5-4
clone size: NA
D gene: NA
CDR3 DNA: TGTGCCAGCAGCTTCAGGTACACAGATACGCAGTATTTT
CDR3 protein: CASSFRYTDTQYF

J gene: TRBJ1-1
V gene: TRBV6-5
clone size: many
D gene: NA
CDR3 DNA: TGTGCCAGCAGTTACGCGGTAGCGGGCACTGAAGCTTTCTTT
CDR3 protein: CASSYAVAGTEAFF

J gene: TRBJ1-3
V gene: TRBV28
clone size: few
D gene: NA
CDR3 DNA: TGTGCCAGCAGTTTACTCCCCAACTCTGGAAACACCATATATTTT
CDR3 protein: CASSLLPNSGNTIYF

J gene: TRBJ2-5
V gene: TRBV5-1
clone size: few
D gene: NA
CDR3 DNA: TGCGCCAGCAGCTTGGCGGGGGCCGAAGAGACCCAGTACTTC
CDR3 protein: CASSLAGAEETQYF

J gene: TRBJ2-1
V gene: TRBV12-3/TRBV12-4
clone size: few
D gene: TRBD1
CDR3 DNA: TGTGCCAGCAGGATTAACAGGGGGCGAAACACGAAGCAGTTCTTC
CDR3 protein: CASRINRGRNTKQFF

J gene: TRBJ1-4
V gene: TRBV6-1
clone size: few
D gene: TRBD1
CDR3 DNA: TGTGCCAGCTCCACCCAGGGGGGTCAAAATGAAAAACTGTTTTTT
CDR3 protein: CASSTQGGQNEKLFF

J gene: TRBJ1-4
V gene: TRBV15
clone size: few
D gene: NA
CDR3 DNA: TGTGCCACCAGCAGAAACAGAGAAAAACTGTTTTTT
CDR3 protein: CATSRNREKLFF

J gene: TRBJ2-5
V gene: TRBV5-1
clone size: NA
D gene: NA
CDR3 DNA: TGCGCCAGCAGCTTAATGAGAGGCCAAGAGACCCAGTACTTC
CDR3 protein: CASSLMRGQETQYF

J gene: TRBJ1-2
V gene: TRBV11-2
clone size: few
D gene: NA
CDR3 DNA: TGTGCCAGCAGCTTAGTTCCAGCTAACTATGGCTACACCTTC
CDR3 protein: CASSLVPANYGYTF

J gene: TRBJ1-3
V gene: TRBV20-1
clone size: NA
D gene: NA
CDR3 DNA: TGCAGTGCTCCAGGTTACTCTGGAAACACCATATATTTT
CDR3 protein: CSAPGYSGNTIYF

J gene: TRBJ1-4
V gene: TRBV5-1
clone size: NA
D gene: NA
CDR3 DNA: TGCGCCAGCACTACAGCTACAACTAATGAAAAACTGTTTTTT
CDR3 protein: CASTTATTNEKLFF

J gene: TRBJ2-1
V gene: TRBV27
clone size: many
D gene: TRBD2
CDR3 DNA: TGCACCAGCAGTCCAAGGACTAGCGGCGACAATGAGCAGTTCTTC
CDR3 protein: CTSSPRTSGDNEQFF

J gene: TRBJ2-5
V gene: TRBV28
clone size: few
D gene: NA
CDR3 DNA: TGTGCCAGCACGGGGGCGGTACTAGAGACCCAGTACTTC
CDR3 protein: CASTGAVLETQYF

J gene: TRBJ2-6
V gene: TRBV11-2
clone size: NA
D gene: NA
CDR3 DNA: TGTGCCAGCCACCCGTTCGGGCCCTCTGGGGACGGGGCCAACGTCCTGACTTTC
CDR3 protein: CASHPFGPSGDGANVLTF

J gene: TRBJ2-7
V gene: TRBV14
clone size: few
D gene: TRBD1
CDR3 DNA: TGTGCCAGCACTAAAGGGGGCAGGGGGATCCCCTACGAGCAGTACTTC
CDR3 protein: CASTKGGRGIPYEQYF

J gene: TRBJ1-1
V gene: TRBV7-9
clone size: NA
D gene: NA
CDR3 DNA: TGTGCCAGCAGCTTACCACCGGCCTCTGAAGCTTTCTTT
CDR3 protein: CASSLPPASEAFF

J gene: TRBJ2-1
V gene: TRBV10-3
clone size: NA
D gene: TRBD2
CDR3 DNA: TGTGCCATCACGACGACTAGCGGGGGACCCAATGAGCAGTTCTTC
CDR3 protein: CAITTTSGGPNEQFF

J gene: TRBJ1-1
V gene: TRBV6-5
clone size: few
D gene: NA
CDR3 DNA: TGTGCCAGCCTAAGAGGTTCGACGCGCACTGAAGCTTTCTTT
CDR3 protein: CASLRGSTRTEAFF

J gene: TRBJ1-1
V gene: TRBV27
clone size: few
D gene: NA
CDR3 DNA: TGTGCCAGCAGTACCGCGAGGACTTCTGAAGCTTTCTTT
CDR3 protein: CASSTARTSEAFF